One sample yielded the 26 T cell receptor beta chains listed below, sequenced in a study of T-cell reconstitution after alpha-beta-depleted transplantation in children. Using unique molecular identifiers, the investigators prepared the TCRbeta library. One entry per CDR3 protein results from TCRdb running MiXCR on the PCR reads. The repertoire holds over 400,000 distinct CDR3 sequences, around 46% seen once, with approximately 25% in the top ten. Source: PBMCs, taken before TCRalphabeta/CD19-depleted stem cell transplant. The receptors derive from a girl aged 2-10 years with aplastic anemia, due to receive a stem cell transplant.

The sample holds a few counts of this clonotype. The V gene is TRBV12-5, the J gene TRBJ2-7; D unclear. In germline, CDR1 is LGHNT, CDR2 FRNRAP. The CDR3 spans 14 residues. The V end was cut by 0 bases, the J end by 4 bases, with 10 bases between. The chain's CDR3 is CASGLVRLSYEQYF. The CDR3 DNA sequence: TGTGCTAGTGGTTTGGTCAGACTCAGTTACGAGCAGTACTTC. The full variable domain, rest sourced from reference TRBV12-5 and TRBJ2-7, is DARVTQTPRHKVTEMGQEVTMRCQPILGHNTVFWYRQTMMQGLELLAYFRNRAPLDDSGMPKDRFSAEMPDATLATLKIQPSEPRDSAVYFCASGLVRLSYEQYFGPGTRLTVT.

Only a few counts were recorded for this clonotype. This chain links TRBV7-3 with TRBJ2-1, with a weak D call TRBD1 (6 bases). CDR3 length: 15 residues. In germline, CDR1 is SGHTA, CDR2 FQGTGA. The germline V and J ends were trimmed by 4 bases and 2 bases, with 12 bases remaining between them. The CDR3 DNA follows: TGTGCCAGCAGCTCACAGGGTAGGACCTACAATGAGCAGTTCTTC. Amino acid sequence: CASSSQGRTYNEQFF.

CDR3 region: CASSYEGTGYNEQFF. DNA for the CDR3: TGTGCCAGCAGTTACGAGGGGACAGGGTACAATGAGCAGTTCTTC. V gene TRBV6-5 combines with J gene TRBJ2-1, with TRBD1 identical over 9 bases. This CDR3 has 15 residues. With V trimmed by 2 bases and J by 4 bases, 3 bases remained unmatched. The germline CDR1 and CDR2 sequences are MNHEY and SVGAGI.

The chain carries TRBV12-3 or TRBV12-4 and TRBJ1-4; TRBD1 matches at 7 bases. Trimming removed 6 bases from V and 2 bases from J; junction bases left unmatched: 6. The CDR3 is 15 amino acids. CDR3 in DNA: TGTGCCAGCAGGTCCGCAGGGGGTACTAATGAAAAACTGTTTTTT. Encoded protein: CASRSAGGTNEKLFF.

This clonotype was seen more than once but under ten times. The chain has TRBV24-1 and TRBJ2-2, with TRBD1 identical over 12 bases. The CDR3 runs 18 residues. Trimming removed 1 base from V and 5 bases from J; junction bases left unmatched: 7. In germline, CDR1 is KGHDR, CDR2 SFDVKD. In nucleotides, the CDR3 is TGTGCCACCAGTGATTTAGTTGGGGACAGGGGGCAGACCGGGGAGCTGTTTTTT. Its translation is CATSDLVGDRGQTGELFF.

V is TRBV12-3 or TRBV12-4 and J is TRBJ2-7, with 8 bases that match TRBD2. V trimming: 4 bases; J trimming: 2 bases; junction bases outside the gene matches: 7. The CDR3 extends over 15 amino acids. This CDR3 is CASSSGGSVTYEQYF. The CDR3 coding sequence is TGTGCCAGCAGTTCGGGGGGGAGTGTGACCTACGAGCAGTACTTC.

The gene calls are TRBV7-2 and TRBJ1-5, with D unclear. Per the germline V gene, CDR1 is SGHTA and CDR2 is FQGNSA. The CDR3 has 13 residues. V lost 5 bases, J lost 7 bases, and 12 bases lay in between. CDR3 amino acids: CASSRQIGQPQHF. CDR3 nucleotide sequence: TGTGCCAGCAGCCGACAAATAGGACAGCCCCAGCATTTT.

CDR3 amino acids: CSATGRDEQYF. CDR3 coding DNA: TGCAGTGCAACAGGCAGGGACGAGCAGTACTTC. V is TRBV20-1 and J is TRBJ2-7, with D maybe TRBD1 (5 bases). Per the germline V gene, CDR1 is DFQATT and CDR2 is SNEGSKA (reference sequence). The CDR3 loop spans 11 amino acids. The ends were cut back, 6 bases at V and 5 bases at J, with 11 bases in the middle.

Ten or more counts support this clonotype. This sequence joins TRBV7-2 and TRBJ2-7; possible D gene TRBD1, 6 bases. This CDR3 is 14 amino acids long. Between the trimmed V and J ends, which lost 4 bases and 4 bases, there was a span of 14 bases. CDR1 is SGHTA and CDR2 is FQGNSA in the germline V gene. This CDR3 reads CASSSTRQAYEQYF. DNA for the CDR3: TGTGCCAGCAGCTCGACCCGACAGGCTTACGAGCAGTACTTC.

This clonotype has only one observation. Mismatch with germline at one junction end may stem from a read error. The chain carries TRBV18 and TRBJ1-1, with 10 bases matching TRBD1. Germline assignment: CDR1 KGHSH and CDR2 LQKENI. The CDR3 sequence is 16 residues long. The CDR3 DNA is TGTGCCAGCTCACCATCTTATGGGACAGGGGTCACTAAAGCTTTCTTT. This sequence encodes CASSPSYGTGVTKAFF.

The CDR3 DNA reads TGTGCCAGCAGTGCCGCTCCTCTTAGCGGGGGGGCCTACAATGAGCAGTTCTTC. This encodes CASSAAPLSGGAYNEQFF. V usage is TRBV28 and J usage is TRBJ2-1; 11 bases map to TRBD2. The V and J ends lost 5 bases and 2 bases, in that order; junction bases with no gene match: 11. The V gene's germline CDR1 is MDHEN and CDR2 SYDVKM. The CDR3 length is 18 residues.

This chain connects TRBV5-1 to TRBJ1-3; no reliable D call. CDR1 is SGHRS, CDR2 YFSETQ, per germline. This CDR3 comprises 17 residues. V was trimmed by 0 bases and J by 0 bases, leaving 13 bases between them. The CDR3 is CASSLGVPGISGNTIYF. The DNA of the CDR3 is TGCGCCAGCAGCTTGGGGGTCCCAGGAATCTCTGGAAACACCATATATTTT.

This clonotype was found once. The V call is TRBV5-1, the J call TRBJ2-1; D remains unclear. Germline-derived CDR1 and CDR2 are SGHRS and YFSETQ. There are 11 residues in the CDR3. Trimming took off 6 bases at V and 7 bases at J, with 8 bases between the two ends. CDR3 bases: TGCGCCAGCAACCAAGCGAATGAGCAGTTCTTC. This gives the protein CASNQANEQFF.

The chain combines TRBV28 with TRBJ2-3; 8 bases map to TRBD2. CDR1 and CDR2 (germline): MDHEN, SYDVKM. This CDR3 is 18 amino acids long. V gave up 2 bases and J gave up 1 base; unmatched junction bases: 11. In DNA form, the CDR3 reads TGTGCCAGCAGTTTAACGGCTAGCGGGCATGTAGGCACAGATACGCAGTATTTT. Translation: CASSLTASGHVGTDTQYF.

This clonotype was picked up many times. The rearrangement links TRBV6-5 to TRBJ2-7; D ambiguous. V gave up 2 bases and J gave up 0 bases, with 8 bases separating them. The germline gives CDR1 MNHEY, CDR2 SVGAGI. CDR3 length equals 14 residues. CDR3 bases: TGTGCCAGCAGTTACGGGCCAGTCTCCTACGAGCAGTACTTC. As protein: CASSYGPVSYEQYF.

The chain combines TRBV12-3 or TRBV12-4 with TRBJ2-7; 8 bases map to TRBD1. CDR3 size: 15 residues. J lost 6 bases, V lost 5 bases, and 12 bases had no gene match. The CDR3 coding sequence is TGTGCCAGCAGTCCCTACCGGGACAGGAGAGGCGAGCAGTACTTC. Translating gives CASSPYRDRRGEQYF.

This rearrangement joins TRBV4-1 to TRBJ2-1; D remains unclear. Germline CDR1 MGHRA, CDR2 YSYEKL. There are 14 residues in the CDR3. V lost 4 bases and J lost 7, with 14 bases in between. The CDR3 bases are TGCGCCAGCAGCCGCTCCCTTTATATGAATGAGCAGTTCTTC. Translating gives CASSRSLYMNEQFF.

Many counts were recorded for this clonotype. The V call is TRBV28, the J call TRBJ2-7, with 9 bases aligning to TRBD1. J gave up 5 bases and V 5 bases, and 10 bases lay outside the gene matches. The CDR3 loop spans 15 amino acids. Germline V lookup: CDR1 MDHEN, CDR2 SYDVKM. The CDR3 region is CASSEKGQGRHEQYF. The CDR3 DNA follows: TGTGCCAGCAGTGAAAAGGGACAGGGTAGACACGAGCAGTACTTC.

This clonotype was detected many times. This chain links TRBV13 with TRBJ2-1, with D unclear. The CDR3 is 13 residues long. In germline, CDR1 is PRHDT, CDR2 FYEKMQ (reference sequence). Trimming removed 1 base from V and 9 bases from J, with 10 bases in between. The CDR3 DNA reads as TGTGCCAGCAGCTTAGAGACACGACCTGAGCAGTTCTTC. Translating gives CASSLETRPEQFF.

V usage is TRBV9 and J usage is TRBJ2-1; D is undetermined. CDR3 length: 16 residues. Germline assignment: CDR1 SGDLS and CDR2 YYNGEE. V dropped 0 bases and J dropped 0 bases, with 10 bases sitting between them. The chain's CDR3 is CASSVVGWSSYNEQFF. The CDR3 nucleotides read TGTGCCAGCAGCGTAGTCGGGTGGAGCTCCTACAATGAGCAGTTCTTC.

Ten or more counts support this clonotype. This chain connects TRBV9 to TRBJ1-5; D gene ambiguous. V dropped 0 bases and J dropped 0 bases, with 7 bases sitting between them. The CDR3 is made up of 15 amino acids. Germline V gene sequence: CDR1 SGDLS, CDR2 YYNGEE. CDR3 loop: CASSVGPSSNQPQHF. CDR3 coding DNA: TGTGCCAGCAGCGTAGGACCGAGTAGCAATCAGCCCCAGCATTTT.

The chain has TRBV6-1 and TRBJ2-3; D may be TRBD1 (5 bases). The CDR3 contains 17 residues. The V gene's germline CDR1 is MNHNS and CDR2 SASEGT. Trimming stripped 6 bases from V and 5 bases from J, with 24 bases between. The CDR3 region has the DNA TGTGCCAGCAGATTCCGACAGATCCCTAATAAAGGAGATACGCAGTATTTT. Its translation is CASRFRQIPNKGDTQYF.

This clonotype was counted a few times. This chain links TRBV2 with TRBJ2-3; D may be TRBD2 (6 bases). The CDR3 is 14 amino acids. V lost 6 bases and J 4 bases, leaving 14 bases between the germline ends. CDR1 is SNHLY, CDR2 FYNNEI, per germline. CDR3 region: CASSVMAGPDTQYF. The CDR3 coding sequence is TGTGCCAGCAGCGTCATGGCGGGACCAGATACGCAGTATTTT. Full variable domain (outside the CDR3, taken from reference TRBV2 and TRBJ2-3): EPEVTQTPSHQVTQMGQEVILRCVPISNHLYFYWYRQILGQKVEFLVSFYNNEISEKSEIFDDQFSVERPDGSNFTLKIRSTKLEDSAMYFCASSVMAGPDTQYFGPGTRLTVL.

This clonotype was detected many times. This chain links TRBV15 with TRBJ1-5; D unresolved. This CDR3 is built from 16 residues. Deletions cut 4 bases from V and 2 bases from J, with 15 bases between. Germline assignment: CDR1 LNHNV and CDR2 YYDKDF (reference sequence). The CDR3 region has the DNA TGTGCCACCAGCACCCTCCGGGGAATGGGCAATCAGCCCCAGCATTTT. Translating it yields CATSTLRGMGNQPQHF.

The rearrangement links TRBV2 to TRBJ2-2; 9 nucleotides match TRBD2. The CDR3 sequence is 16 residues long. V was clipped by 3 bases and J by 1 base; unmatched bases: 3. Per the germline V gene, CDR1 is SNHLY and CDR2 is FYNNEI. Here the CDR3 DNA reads TGTGCCAGCAGTGACTCTAGCGGGGTGAACACCGGGGAGCTGTTTTTT. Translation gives CASSDSSGVNTGELFF.

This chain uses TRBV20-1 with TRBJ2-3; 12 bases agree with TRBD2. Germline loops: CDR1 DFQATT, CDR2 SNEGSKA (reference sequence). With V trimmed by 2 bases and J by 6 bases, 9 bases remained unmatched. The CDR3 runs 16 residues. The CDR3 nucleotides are TGCAGTGCTAGACGCTCTAGCGGGGGGGCCGGGGATACGCAGTATTTT. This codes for CSARRSSGGAGDTQYF.